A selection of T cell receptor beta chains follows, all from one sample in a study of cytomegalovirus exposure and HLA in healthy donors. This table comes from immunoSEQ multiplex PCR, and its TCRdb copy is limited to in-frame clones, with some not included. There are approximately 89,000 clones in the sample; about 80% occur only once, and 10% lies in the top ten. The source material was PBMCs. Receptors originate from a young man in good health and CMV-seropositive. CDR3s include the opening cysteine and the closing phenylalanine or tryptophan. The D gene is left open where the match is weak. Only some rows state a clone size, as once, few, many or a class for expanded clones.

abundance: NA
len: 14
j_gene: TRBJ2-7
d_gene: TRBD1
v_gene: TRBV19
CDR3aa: CASTPGQGSYEQYF
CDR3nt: TGTGCCAGTACACCGGGACAGGGCTCCTACGAGCAGTACTTC

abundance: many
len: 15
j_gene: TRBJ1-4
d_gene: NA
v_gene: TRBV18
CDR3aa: CASSPRTQRNEKLFF
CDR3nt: TGTGCCAGCTCACCACGGACTCAACGAAATGAAAAACTGTTTTTT

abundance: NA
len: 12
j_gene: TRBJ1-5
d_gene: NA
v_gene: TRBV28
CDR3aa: CASRGGNQPQHF
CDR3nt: TGTGCCAGCAGGGGGGGGAATCAGCCCCAGCATTTT

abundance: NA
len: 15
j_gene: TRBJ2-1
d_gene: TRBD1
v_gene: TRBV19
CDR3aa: CASSIGDRGSNEQFF
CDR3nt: TGTGCCAGTAGTATAGGAGACAGGGGGTCCAATGAGCAGTTCTTC

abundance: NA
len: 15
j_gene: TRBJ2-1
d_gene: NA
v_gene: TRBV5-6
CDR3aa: CASSSPLESYNEQFF
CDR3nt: TGTGCCAGCAGCTCCCCACTTGAGTCCTACAATGAGCAGTTCTTC

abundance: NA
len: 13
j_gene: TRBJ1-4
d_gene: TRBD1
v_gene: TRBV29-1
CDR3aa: CSAADRAAEKLFF
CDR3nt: TGCAGCGCAGCGGACAGGGCCGCTGAAAAACTGTTTTTT

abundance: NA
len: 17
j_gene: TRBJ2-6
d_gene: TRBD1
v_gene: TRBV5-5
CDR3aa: CASSPGTGSPGANVLTF
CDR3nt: TGTGCCAGCAGCCCCGGGACAGGGTCGCCTGGGGCCAACGTCCTGACTTTC

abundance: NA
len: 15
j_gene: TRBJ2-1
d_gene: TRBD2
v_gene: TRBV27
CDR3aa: CASRNLAGGNNEQFF
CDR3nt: TGTGCCAGCAGGAACTTAGCGGGGGGGAACAATGAGCAGTTCTTC

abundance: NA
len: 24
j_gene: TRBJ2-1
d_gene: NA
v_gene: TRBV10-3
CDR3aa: CAISELHELKRSSAEAVFYNEQFF
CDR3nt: TGTGCCATCAGTGAGTTACATGAGTTAAAACGATCTAGCGCCGAGGCGGTTTTCTACAATGAGCAGTTCTTC

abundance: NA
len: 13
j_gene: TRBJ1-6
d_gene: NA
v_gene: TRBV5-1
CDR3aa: CASSSLDNSPLHF
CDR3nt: TGCGCCAGCAGCTCCCTTGATAATTCACCCCTCCACTTT

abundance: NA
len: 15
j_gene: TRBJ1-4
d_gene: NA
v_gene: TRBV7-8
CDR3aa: CASSLVAATNEKLFF
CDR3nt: TGTGCCAGCAGCTTAGTGGCCGCAACTAATGAAAAACTGTTTTTT

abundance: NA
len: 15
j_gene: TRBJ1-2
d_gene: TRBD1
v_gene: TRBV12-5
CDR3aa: CASGIRPGQGEGYTF
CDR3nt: TGTGCTAGTGGTATCCGACCGGGACAGGGTGAAGGCTACACCTTC

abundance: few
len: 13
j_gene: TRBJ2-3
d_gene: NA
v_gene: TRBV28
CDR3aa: CASKLYSTDTQYF
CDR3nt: TGTGCCAGTAAACTCTATAGCACAGATACGCAGTATTTT

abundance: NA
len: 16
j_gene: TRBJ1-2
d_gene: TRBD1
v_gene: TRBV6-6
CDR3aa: CASSLTNQGALHGYTF
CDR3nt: TGTGCCAGCAGTTTAACTAACCAGGGGGCACTTCATGGCTACACCTTC

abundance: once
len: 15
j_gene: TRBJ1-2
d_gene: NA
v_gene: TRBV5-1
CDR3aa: CASSLEVEDSYGYTF
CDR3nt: TGCGCCAGCAGCTTGGAGGTTGAGGACAGCTATGGCTACACCTTC

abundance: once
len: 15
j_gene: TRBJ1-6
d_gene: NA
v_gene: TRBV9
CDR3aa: CASSVDGGPHSPLHF
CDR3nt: TGTGCCAGCAGCGTAGACGGGGGGCCGCATTCACCCCTCCACTTT

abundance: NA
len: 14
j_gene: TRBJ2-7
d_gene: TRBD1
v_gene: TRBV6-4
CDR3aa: CASLRQGCSYEQYF
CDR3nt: TGTGCCTCCCTCCGACAGGGGTGCTCCTACGAGCAGTACTTC

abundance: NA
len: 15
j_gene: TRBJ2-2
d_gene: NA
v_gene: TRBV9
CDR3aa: CASSKQGRNTGELFF
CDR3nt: TGTGCCAGCAGCAAGCAGGGGAGGAACACCGGGGAGCTGTTTTTT

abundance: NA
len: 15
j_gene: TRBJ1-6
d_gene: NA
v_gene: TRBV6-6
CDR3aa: CASTLLGGDGSPLHF
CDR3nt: TGTGCCAGCACCCTCCTCGGGGGAGACGGTTCACCCCTCCACTTT

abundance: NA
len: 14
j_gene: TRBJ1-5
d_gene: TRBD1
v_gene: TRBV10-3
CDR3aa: CAISLRDREQPQHF
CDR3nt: TGTGCCATCAGCCTCCGGGACAGGGAACAGCCCCAGCATTTT

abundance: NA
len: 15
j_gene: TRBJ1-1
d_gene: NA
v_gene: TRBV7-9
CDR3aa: CSSSLGWGPGTEAFF
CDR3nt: TGTTCCAGCAGCTTAGGGTGGGGGCCGGGCACTGAAGCTTTCTTT

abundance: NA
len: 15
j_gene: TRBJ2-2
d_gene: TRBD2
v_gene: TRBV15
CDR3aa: CATSKGLAGYVELFF
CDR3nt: TGTGCCACCAGCAAGGGACTAGCGGGGTACGTGGAGCTGTTTTTT

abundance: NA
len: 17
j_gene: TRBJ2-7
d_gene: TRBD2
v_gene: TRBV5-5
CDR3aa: CASSLRPSGGSSYEQYF
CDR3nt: TGTGCCAGCAGCTTACGTCCTAGCGGGGGATCGTCCTACGAGCAGTACTTC

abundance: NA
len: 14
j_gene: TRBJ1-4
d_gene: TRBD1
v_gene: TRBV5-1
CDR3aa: CASSRQGGSEKLFF
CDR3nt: TGCGCCAGCAGCAGACAGGGGGGGAGTGAAAAACTGTTTTTT

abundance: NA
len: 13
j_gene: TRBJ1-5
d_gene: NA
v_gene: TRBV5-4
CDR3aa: CATSTGINQPQHF
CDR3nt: TGTGCCACCTCTACGGGGATAAATCAGCCCCAGCATTTT

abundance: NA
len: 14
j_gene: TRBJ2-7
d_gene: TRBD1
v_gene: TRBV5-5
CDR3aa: CASSPGQDTYEQYF
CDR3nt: TGTGCCAGCAGCCCGGGACAGGATACCTACGAGCAGTACTTC

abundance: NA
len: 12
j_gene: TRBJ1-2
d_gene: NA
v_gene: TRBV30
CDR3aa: CAWMGGNYGYTF
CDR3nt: TGTGCCTGGATGGGGGGAAACTATGGCTACACCTTC

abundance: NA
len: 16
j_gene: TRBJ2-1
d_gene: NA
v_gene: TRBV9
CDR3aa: CASSVGGLGSHNEQFF
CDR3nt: TGTGCCAGCAGCGTAGGGGGACTGGGGTCTCACAATGAGCAGTTCTTC

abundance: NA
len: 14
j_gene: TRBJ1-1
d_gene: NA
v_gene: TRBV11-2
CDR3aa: CASSLEGAGTEAFF
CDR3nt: TGTGCCAGCAGCTTAGAGGGGGCAGGGACTGAAGCTTTCTTT